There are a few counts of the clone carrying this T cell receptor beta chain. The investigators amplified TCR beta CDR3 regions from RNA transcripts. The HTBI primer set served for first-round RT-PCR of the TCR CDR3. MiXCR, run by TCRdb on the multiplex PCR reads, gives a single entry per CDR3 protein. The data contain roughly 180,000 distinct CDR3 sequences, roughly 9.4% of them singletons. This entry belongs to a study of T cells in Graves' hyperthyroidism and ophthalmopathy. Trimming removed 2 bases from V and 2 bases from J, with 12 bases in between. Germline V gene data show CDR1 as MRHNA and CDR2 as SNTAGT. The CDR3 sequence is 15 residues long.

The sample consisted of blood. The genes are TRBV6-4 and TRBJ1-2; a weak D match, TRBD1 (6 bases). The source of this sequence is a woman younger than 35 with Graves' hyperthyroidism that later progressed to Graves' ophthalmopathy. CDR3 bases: TGTGCCAGCAGTGACCGGGACAAGCTCAACTATGGCTACACCTTC. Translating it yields CASSDRDKLNYGYTF.